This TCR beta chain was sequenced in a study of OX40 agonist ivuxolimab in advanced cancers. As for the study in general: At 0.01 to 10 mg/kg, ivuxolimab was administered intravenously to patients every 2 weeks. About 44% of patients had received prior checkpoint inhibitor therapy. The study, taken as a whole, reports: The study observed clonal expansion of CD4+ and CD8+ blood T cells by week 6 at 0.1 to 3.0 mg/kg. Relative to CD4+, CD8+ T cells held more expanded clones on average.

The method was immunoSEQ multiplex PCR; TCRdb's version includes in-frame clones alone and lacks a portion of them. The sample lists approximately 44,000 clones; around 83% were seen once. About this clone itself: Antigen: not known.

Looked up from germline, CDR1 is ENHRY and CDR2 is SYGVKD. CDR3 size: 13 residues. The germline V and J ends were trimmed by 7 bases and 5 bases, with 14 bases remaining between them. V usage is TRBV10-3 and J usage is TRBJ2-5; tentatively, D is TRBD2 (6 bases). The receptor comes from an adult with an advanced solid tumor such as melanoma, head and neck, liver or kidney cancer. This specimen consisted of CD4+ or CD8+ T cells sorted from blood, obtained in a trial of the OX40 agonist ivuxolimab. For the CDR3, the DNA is TGTGCCATCAAAAGCGGCCGGGGGGAGACCCAGTACTTC. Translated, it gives CAIKSGRGETQYF.